The clone carrying this T cell receptor beta chain showed up many times. The antigen is not known. Amplified regions were TCR beta CDR3 sequences from RNA transcripts. HTBI primers were employed in a first-round RT-PCR of the TCR CDR3. Using its own MiXCR run on the multiplex PCR reads, TCRdb lists one record per CDR3 protein. The table includes 250,000 to 400,000 distinct CDR3 sequences, approximately 13% detected once. With 2 bases removed from V and 1 base from J, the gap between germline ends came to 14 bases. The CDR3 totals 16 residues. The sample originates from a study of T cells in Graves' hyperthyroidism and ophthalmopathy. On the study more broadly: Pretreatment peripheral blood was obtained at initial diagnosis. The study's findings and limits: Most clonotypes expanded in thyroid above 0.001 were likewise present in blood. Researchers report that a 13 V-J model separated ophthalmopathy from stable hyperthyroidism.

Patients with uncontrolled infections, other autoimmune diseases, pregnancy or lactation were excluded. The sequenced material came from blood. The sequence came from a woman in her 40s with Graves' ophthalmopathy. The chain links TRBV12-3 or TRBV12-4 to TRBJ1-1; TRBD1 might be the D (5 bases). In DNA form, the CDR3 reads TGTGCCAGCAGTTTACTTGCAGCCGGGGGGAACACTGAAGCTTTCTTT. Its protein product is CASSLLAAGGNTEAFF.